The text below deals with one TCR beta chain. Its antigen is not known. Produced via immunoSEQ multiplex PCR; TCRdb's table is partial and in-frame only. Of roughly 48,000 clones listed, 70% to 80% are singletons. These data belong to a study of T cells in localized non-small cell lung cancer. Study-wide findings and caveats: Greater blood T cell density accompanied longer overall survival. The appearance of a median roughly 61 of the top 100 tumor clones was seen in adjacent lung.

CDR1 is SQVTM and CDR2 is ANQGSEA in the germline V gene. J was trimmed by 1 base and V by 1 base; bases with no gene match: 0. The CDR3 is made up of 14 amino acids. The chain is built from TRBV29-1 and TRBJ1-2; 10 bases agree with TRBD1. This clonotype was obtained from a man aged 40-75 years with stage I squamous cell lung carcinoma. The starting material was peripheral blood, obtained before any cancer treatment. The CDR3 sequence: CSVEGTGGNYGYTF. In DNA, the CDR3 is TGCAGCGTTGAAGGGACAGGGGGTAACTATGGCTACACCTTC.